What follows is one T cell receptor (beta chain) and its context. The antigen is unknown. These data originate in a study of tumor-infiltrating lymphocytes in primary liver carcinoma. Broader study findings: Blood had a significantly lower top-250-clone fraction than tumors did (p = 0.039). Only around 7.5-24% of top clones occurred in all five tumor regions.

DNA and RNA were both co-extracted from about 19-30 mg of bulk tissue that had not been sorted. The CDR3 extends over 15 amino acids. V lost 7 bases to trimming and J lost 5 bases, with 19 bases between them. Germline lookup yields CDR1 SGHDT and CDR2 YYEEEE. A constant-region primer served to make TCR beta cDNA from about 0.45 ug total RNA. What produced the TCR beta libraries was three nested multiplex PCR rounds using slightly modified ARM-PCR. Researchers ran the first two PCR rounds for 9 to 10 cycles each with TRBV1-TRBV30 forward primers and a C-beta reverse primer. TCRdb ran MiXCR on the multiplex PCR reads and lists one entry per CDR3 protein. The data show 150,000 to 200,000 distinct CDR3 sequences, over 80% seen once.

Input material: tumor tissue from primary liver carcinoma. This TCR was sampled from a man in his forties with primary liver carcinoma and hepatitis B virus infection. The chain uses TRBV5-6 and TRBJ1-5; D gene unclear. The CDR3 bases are TGTGCCAGCTGCATCTTTGGCACGGGCGATCAGCCCCAGCATTTT. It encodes CASCIFGTGDQPQHF.